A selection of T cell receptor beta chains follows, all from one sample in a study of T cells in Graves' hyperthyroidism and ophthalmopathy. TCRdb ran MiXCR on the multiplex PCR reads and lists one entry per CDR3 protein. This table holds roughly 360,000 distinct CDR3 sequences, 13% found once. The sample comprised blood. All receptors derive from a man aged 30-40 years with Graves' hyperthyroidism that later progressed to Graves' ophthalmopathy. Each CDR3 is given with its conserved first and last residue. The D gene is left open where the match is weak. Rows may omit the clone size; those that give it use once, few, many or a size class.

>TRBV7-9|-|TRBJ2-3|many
CASSLGITSTDTQYF
TGTGCCAGCAGCTTAGGCATAACTAGCACAGATACGCAGTATTTT
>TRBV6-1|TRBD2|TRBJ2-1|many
CASRERGPYNEQFF
TGTGCCAGCAGGGAGCGGGGCCCCTACAATGAGCAGTTCTTC
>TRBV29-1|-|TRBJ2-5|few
CSVDNKGYETQYF
TGCAGCGTCGATAACAAGGGGTACGAGACCCAGTACTTC
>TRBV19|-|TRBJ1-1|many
CASSISTAINTEAFF
TGTGCCAGTAGTATTTCGACAGCGATCAACACTGAAGCTTTCTTT
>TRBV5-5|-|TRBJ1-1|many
CASSFGQTEAFF
TGTGCCAGCAGCTTCGGACAGACTGAAGCTTTCTTT
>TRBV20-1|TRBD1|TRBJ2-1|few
CSARSPPGTGGMGEQFF
TGCAGTGCTAGATCTCCCCCCGGGACAGGGGGTATGGGTGAGCAGTTCTTC
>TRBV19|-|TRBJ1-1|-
CASIGPEDHTEAFF
TGTGCCAGTATCGGGCCAGAAGACCACACTGAAGCTTTCTTT
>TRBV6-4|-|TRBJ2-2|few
CASSDSQGYDTGELFF
TGTGCCAGCAGTGACTCGCAGGGGTATGACACCGGGGAGCTGTTTTTT
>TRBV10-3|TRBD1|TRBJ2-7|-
CAISVTGGSYEQYF
TGTGCCATCAGTGTCACAGGGGGGTCCTACGAGCAGTACTTC
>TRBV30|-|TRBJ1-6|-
CAWSVFGPLNSPLHF
TGTGCCTGGAGTGTATTTGGGCCCCTGAATTCACCCCTCCACTTT
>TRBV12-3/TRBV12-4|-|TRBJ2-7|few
CASSFKREQYF
TGTGCCAGCAGTTTTAAGAGGGAGCAGTACTTC
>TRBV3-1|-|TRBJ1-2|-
CASSQDPGPYGYTF
TGTGCCAGCAGCCAAGATCCAGGGCCCTATGGCTACACCTTC
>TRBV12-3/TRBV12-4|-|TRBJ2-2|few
CASTPSDLTGELFF
TGTGCCAGCACCCCTAGCGACCTCACCGGGGAGCTGTTTTTT
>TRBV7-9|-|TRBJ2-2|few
CASSLVSESGELFF
TGTGCCAGCAGCTTAGTCTCTGAATCCGGGGAGCTGTTTTTT
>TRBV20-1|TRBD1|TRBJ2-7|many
CSASTGTGIYEQYF
TGCAGTGCTAGCACCGGGACAGGGATCTACGAGCAGTACTTC
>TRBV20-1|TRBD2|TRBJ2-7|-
CSARGTSGYEQYF
TGCAGTGCTAGAGGGACTAGCGGCTACGAGCAGTACTTC
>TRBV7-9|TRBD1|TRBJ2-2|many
CASSITQGANTGELFF
TGTGCCAGCAGCATAACACAGGGGGCGAACACCGGGGAGCTGTTTTTT
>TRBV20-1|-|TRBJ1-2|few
CSAPDLNYGYTF
TGCAGTGCTCCGGACCTTAACTATGGCTACACCTTC
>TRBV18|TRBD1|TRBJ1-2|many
CASSPGTGYGYTF
TGTGCCAGCAGTCCTGGGACAGGCTATGGCTACACCTTC
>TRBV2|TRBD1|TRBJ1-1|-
CASWTGGTEAFF
TGTGCCAGTTGGACAGGGGGCACTGAAGCTTTCTTT
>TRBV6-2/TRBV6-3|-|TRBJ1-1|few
CASMGLSTEAFF
TGTGCCAGCATGGGTTTGAGTACTGAAGCTTTCTTT
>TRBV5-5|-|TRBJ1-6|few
CASSLRKGGSPLHF
TGTGCCAGCAGCTTGCGGAAAGGGGGTTCACCCCTCCACTTT
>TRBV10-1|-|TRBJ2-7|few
CASRVPSVFYEQYF
TGCGCCAGCAGAGTGCCTAGCGTGTTCTACGAGCAGTACTTC
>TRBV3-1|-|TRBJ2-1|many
CASSQDRWNEQFF
TGTGCCAGCAGCCAAGATCGGTGGAATGAGCAGTTCTTC
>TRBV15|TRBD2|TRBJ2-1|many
CATSRPGGGEEEQFF
TGTGCCACCAGCAGGCCGGGGGGGGGCGAAGAGGAGCAGTTCTTC
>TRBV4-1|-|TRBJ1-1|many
CASSHVGGDTEAFF
TGCGCCAGCAGCCACGTAGGTGGGGACACTGAAGCTTTCTTT
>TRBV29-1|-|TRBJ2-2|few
CSVRLGWGPGELFF
TGCAGCGTTCGTCTAGGGTGGGGTCCCGGGGAGCTGTTTTTT
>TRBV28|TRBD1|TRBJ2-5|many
CASSLWRKQGARETQYF
TGTGCCAGCAGTTTATGGAGAAAGCAGGGGGCACGGGAGACCCAGTACTTC
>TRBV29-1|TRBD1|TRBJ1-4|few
CSVCRQGGEKLFF
TGCAGCGTCTGCCGACAGGGCGGGGAAAAACTGTTTTTT
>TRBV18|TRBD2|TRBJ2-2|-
CASSPAGDYAGELFF
TGTGCCAGCTCCCCAGCGGGGGATTACGCCGGGGAGCTGTTTTTT
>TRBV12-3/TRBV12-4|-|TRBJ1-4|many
CASTLPGTNEKLFF
TGTGCCAGCACCCTTCCGGGTACTAATGAAAAACTGTTTTTT
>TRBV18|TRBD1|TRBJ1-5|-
CASSSQGISNQPQHF
TGTGCCAGCTCATCACAGGGGATCAGCAATCAGCCCCAGCATTTT
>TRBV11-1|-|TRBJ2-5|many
CASGRRETQYF
TGTGCCAGCGGAAGGAGAGAGACCCAGTACTTC
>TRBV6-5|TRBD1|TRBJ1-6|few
CASSYFGQGNSPLHF
TGTGCCAGCAGTTACTTCGGACAGGGAAATTCACCCCTCCACTTT
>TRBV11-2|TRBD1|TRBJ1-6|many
CASSLIGGDSPLHF
TGTGCCAGCAGCTTAATAGGGGGCGATTCACCCCTCCACTTT
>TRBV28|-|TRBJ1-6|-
CASRNPGSYNSPLHF
TGTGCCAGCAGGAACCCGGGATCCTATAATTCACCCCTCCACTTT
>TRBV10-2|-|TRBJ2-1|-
CASSESKEGGGSGHEQFF
TGCGCCAGCAGTGAGTCGAAAGAGGGAGGTGGCAGCGGCCATGAGCAGTTCTTC
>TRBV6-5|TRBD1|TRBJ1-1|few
CASSYFPDRGGTEAFF
TGTGCCAGCAGTTACTTCCCGGACAGGGGAGGCACTGAAGCTTTCTTT
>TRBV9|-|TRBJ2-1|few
CASSTGGGAGNEQFF
TGTGCCAGCAGTACAGGGGGGGGGGCCGGCAATGAGCAGTTCTTC
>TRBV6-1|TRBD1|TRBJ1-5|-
CASSFQTGDRDQPQHF
TGTGCCAGCAGCTTTCAGACAGGGGATAGGGATCAGCCCCAGCATTTT
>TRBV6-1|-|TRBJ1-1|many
CASSYGEGEAFF
TGTGCCAGCAGTTACGGGGAGGGTGAAGCTTTCTTT